The 20 T cell receptor beta chains in this list originate from one sample, sequenced in a study of OX40 agonist ivuxolimab in advanced cancers. Clones were sequenced by immunoSEQ multiplex PCR, and TCRdb holds only the in-frame ones, with some missing. The table lists around 8,000 clones, less than 85% of them singletons. The sequencing used CD4+ or CD8+ T cells sorted from blood, collected in a trial of the OX40 agonist ivuxolimab. The receptors come from an adult with an advanced solid tumor such as melanoma, head and neck, liver or kidney cancer.

The J gene is TRBJ1-2, the V gene TRBV4-1; D possibly corresponds to TRBD1 (6 bases). V lost 1 base to trimming and J lost 4 bases, with 10 bases between them. The CDR3 is 14 residues long. CDR1 is MGHRA, CDR2 YSYEKL, per germline. CDR3: CASSQGGQLYGYTF. The CDR3, as DNA: TGCGCCAGCAGCCAAGGAGGACAGCTCTATGGCTACACCTTC.

V is TRBV19 and J is TRBJ1-2, with D possibly being TRBD1 (6 bases). V lost 5 bases to trimming and J lost 0 bases, with 13 bases between them. From germline, CDR1 is LNHDA and CDR2 SQIVND (reference sequence). The CDR3 consists of 15 residues. The CDR3 spells CASSPSGGSNYGYTF. The CDR3 coding sequence is TGTGCCAGTAGTCCCTCGGGGGGCTCTAACTATGGCTACACCTTC.

The gene calls are TRBV27 and TRBJ2-2, with TRBD2 matching 7 bases. The CDR3 covers 16 residues. Germline CDR1 and CDR2: MNHEY and SMNVEV (reference sequence). V shed 3 bases, J shed 2 bases, and the junction held 6 bases outside the gene matches. The CDR3 region has the DNA TGTGCCAGCAGTTTCGGGGCGGGGGAAAACACCGGGGAGCTGTTTTTT. Amino acids: CASSFGAGENTGELFF.

The chain joins TRBV9 to TRBJ1-5; D remains unclear. Trimming shortened V by 4 bases and J by 0 bases, and 11 bases separated the two germline ends. CDR1 is SGDLS, CDR2 YYNGEE, per germline. The CDR3 sequence is 15 residues long. The CDR3 DNA is TGTGCCAGCAGCCCGGGCGGTGCTAGCAATCAGCCCCAGCATTTT. This encodes CASSPGGASNQPQHF.

This chain connects TRBV7-9 to TRBJ2-5; 7 bases align to TRBD2. Trimming at V came to 4 bases and at J to 2 bases, leaving 10 bases not matched to a gene. This CDR3 contains 16 residues. Germline assignment: CDR1 SEHNR and CDR2 FQNEAQ (reference sequence). The CDR3 here is CASSSYTSASQETQYF. CDR3 nucleotides: TGTGCCAGCAGCTCCTATACTAGCGCCTCTCAAGAGACCCAGTACTTC.

The rearrangement uses TRBV28 and TRBJ1-5; D remains unclear. Per germline, CDR1 MDHEN and CDR2 SYDVKM. This CDR3 region has 14 residues. V shed 3 bases and J shed 4 bases, with 10 bases lying between them. The CDR3 DNA reads as TGTGCCAGCAGTTTGTACATGGGTAATCAGCCCCAGCATTTT. It encodes CASSLYMGNQPQHF.

The V call is TRBV2, the J call TRBJ2-5; 9 bases line up with TRBD2. Germline V gives CDR1 SNHLY, CDR2 FYNNEI. CDR3 length: 16 amino acids. V trimming: 5 bases; J trimming: 0 bases; junction bases outside the gene matches: 7. CDR3 in amino acids: CASSYLAGGNQETQYF. The DNA of the CDR3 is TGTGCCAGCAGTTACTTGGCGGGAGGGAACCAAGAGACCCAGTACTTC. Based on the CDR3 plus reference TRBV2 and TRBJ2-5, the full variable domain is EPEVTQTPSHQVTQMGQEVILRCVPISNHLYFYWYRQILGQKVEFLVSFYNNEISEKSEIFDDQFSVERPDGSNFTLKIRSTKLEDSAMYFCASSYLAGGNQETQYFGPGTRLLVL.

The chain couples TRBV4-1 to TRBJ2-2; 7 positions agree with TRBD2. This CDR3 is 15 amino acids long. CDR1 is MGHRA, CDR2 YSYEKL, per germline. V lost 5 bases and J lost 2; bases outside the gene matches: 5. CDR3 sequence reads: CASSYGLGNTGELFF. CDR3 in DNA: TGCGCCAGCAGCTATGGACTAGGTAACACCGGGGAGCTGTTTTTT.

The rearrangement links TRBV4-1 to TRBJ1-1; a weak D match, TRBD1 (6 bases). Between the trimmed V and J ends, which lost 3 bases and 5 bases, there was a span of 16 bases. Germline V gene lookup returns CDR1 MGHRA and CDR2 YSYEKL. The CDR3 has 15 residues. CDR3 in DNA: TGCGCCAGCAGCCAGTCAACAGGGTCGGATACTGAAGCTTTCTTT. It encodes CASSQSTGSDTEAFF.

The sample holds a few counts of this clone. This chain links TRBV28 with TRBJ2-7; 7 bases fit TRBD1. The CDR3 is 16 residues long. Trimming took 4 bases from V and 2 from J; bases not matched to a gene: 11. The germline CDR1 and CDR2 sequences are MDHEN and SYDVKM. CDR3 nucleotides: TGTGCCAGCAGTTATGCGTCGGGACAGCCGACCTACGAGCAGTACTTC. Its protein is CASSYASGQPTYEQYF.

This clone was observed a few times. This chain joins TRBV13 and TRBJ1-1, with D possibly being TRBD1 (6 bases). The germline gives CDR1 PRHDT, CDR2 FYEKMQ (reference sequence). The CDR3 runs to 15 residues. V shed 1 base and J shed 1 base, with 10 bases lying between them. The CDR3 spells CASSLEGQSNTEAFF. CDR3 bases: TGTGCCAGCAGCTTAGAAGGACAGTCGAACACTGAAGCTTTCTTT.

Turning to this clone: Compared with germline, one end of the junction differs, possibly owing to a read error. This chain connects TRBV5-3 to TRBJ2-5; TRBD1 aligns across 7 bases. TRBV5-3 is flagged as an ORF with uncertain function. The CDR3 runs to 12 residues. CDR3 sequence: CASSWDSETQYF. As DNA, the CDR3 is TGTGCCAGCAGCTGGGACAGCGAGACCCAGTACTTC.

The chain has TRBV19 and TRBJ2-1; 9 nucleotides line up with TRBD1. V lost 5 bases and J lost 7; bases outside the gene matches: 12. Germline lookup yields CDR1 LNHDA and CDR2 SQIVND (reference sequence). This CDR3 is 16 amino acids long. The CDR3 here is CASSPHRPGTGNEQFF. The CDR3 nucleotides read TGTGCCAGTAGTCCGCATCGTCCCGGGACAGGGAATGAGCAGTTCTTC.

This clone appeared a few times. In DNA form, the CDR3 reads TGTGCCAGCAGCTTAGGAGGCAATACGCAGTATTTT. Translating gives CASSLGGNTQYF. The V and J genes are TRBV7-8 and TRBJ2-3; D unresolved. This CDR3 is 12 amino acids long. Germline V gene data show CDR1 as SGHVS and CDR2 as FQNEAQ. V was trimmed by 1 base and J by 7 bases, leaving 6 bases between them.

The chain combines TRBV25-1 with TRBJ2-2; 14 bases line up with TRBD2. V shed 6 bases and J 6 bases; nucleotides not matched to a gene: 3. The germline gives CDR1 MGHDK, CDR2 SYGVNS. CDR3 length: 15 amino acids. The CDR3 spells CASSWTSGRSGELFF. The CDR3 DNA follows: TGTGCCAGCAGCTGGACTAGCGGGAGGTCCGGGGAGCTGTTTTTT. Using reference TRBV25-1 and TRBJ2-2 for the parts outside the CDR3, the full variable domain is EADIYQTPRYLVIGTGKKITLECSQTMGHDKMYWYQQDPGMELHLIHYSYGVNSTEKGDLSSESTVSRIRTEHFPLTLESARPSHTSQYLCASSWTSGRSGELFFGEGSRLTVL.

The gene calls are TRBV18 and TRBJ2-5; D is undetermined. Trimming shortened V by 4 bases and J by 2 bases, and 5 bases separated the two germline ends. This CDR3 has 12 amino acids. Germline loops: CDR1 KGHSH, CDR2 LQKENI. The CDR3 DNA reads TGTGCCAGCTCACTACCGCAAGAGACCCAGTACTTC. Amino acids: CASSLPQETQYF.

This clone is medium-sized within its sample. This CDR3 reads CASSLWVGFAGNTIYF. Here the CDR3 DNA reads TGTGCCAGCAGTTTATGGGTAGGATTTGCTGGAAACACCATATATTTT. This chain connects TRBV28 to TRBJ1-3, with D unclear. Germline V gene data show CDR1 as MDHEN and CDR2 as SYDVKM. Trimming left V 0 bases short and J 2 bases short, with 11 bases between. The CDR3 length is 16 residues.

This clone was counted once. V gene TRBV6-1 combines with J gene TRBJ1-4; D perhaps matches TRBD1 (6 bases). Germline V lookup: CDR1 MNHNS, CDR2 SASEGT. The CDR3 runs 14 residues. V lost 5 bases, J lost 8 bases, and 15 bases lay in between. The CDR3 sequence: CASSPFRTEEKLFF. CDR3 in DNA: TGTGCCAGCAGTCCCTTTAGGACAGAAGAAAAACTGTTTTTT.

This chain joins TRBV5-6 and TRBJ2-1; possible D gene TRBD1, 5 bases. The ends were cut back, 0 bases at V and 8 bases at J, with 6 bases in the middle. CDR1 is SGHDT, CDR2 YYEEEE, per germline. This CDR3 is built from 12 residues. The chain's CDR3 is CASSLAGHEQFF. The CDR3 DNA reads as TGTGCCAGCAGCTTGGCAGGGCATGAGCAGTTCTTC.

The chain couples TRBV9 to TRBJ2-7; 7 positions match TRBD1. This CDR3 is built from 14 residues. V lost 4 bases, J lost 6 bases, and 10 bases stayed unmatched. Germline V CDR1 and CDR2: SGDLS, YYNGEE. CDR3 sequence: CASSPLAGGLEQYF. CDR3 nucleotides: TGTGCCAGCAGCCCCTTGGCAGGGGGTCTCGAGCAGTACTTC. The whole variable domain, remainder taken from reference TRBV9 and TRBJ2-7, is DSGVTQTPKHLITATGQRVTLRCSPRSGDLSVYWYQQSLDQGLQFLIQYYNGEERAKGNILERFSAQQFPDLHSELNLSSLELGDSALYFCASSPLAGGLEQYFGPGTRLTVT.